The TCR beta chain under discussion was sequenced for a study of blood T cell repertoires in COVID-19. Overall study context: Material from acute and convalescent COVID-19 was sourced from the United States, Italy and Spain. T cells, B-cell-depleted T cells, or PBMCs provided the cDNA or gDNA that served as material.

In the authors' workflow: Reference gene primer amplification in the assay estimated nucleated cell counts. Measured with immunoSEQ multiplex PCR; TCRdb has only the in-frame clones, and not every one. The DNA gave D and trimming, while V, J and clone size come from that table. Of approximately 150,000 clones in the sample, approximately 85% were seen once. This clone was seen only a few times. This CDR3 is built from 17 residues. Germline CDR1 is SGHTS and CDR2 is YDEGEE. Trimming stripped 4 bases from V and 5 bases from J, with 24 bases between. The genes are TRBV5-8 and TRBJ1-2; D is perhaps TRBD1 (5 bases). Material: peripheral blood. The receptor's source is a man aged 55 to 69 with active or convalescent COVID-19. The CDR3 here is CASSPTAQPALRYGYTF. DNA for the CDR3: TGTGCCAGCAGCCCGACAGCTCAACCCGCTTTACGGTATGGCTACACCTTC.